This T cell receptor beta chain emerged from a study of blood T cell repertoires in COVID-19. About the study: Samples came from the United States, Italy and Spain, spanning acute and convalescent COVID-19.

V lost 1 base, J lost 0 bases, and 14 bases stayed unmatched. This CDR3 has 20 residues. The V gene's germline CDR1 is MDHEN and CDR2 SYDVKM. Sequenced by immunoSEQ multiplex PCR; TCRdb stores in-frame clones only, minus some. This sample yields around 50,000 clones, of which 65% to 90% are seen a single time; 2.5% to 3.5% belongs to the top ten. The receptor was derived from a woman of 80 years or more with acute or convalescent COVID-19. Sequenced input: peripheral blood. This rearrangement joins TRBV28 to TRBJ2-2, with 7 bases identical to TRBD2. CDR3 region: CASSLLLSRRGGSNTGELFF. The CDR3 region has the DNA TGTGCCAGCAGTTTATTGCTATCAAGGCGGGGAGGGTCGAACACCGGGGAGCTGTTTTTT.